A single sample gave rise to the 3 T cell receptor beta chains below, sequenced in a study of cytomegalovirus exposure and HLA in healthy donors. It was with 60 Vbeta and 13 Jbeta primers that the PCR ran. Produced via immunoSEQ multiplex PCR; TCRdb's table is partial and in-frame only. The sample lists about 130,000 clones, just under 75% occurring once. The sample consisted of PBMCs. Every receptor here comes from a man between 40 and 49 years old in good health and CMV-seropositive.

The rearrangement joins TRBV10-3 to TRBJ1-1, with 7 bases lining up with TRBD1. This CDR3 region has 14 residues. CDR1 and CDR2 (germline): ENHRY, SYGVKD. V shed 4 bases and J 3 bases; nucleotides not matched to a gene: 5. CDR3 sequence reads: CAISGGQPDTEAFF. In nucleotides, the CDR3 is TGTGCCATCAGTGGGGGACAGCCAGACACTGAAGCTTTCTTT.

The V call is TRBV28, the J call TRBJ1-4; unclear D gene. V was cut by 8 bases and J by 3 bases, with 13 bases left in between. Germline CDR1 MDHEN, CDR2 SYDVKM. The CDR3 length is 14 residues. CDR3 sequence: CASCSGGANEKLFF. For the CDR3, the DNA is TGTGCCAGCTGTTCAGGCGGGGCTAATGAAAAACTGTTTTTT.

The rearrangement links TRBV28 to TRBJ2-5, with TRBD2 matching over 8 bases. The CDR3 is 16 amino acids. V dropped 5 bases and J dropped 5; count of bases not matched to a gene: 13. The V gene's germline CDR1 is MDHEN and CDR2 SYDVKM. CDR3 loop: CASSRGTSLAGETQYF. Written as DNA, the CDR3 is TGTGCCAGCAGTCGGGGGACTAGTCTCGCCGGGGAGACCCAGTACTTC.